The 3 T cell receptor beta chains reported below all come from one sample, sequenced in a study of control samples from healthy donors and cancer patients. Sequencing was performed with immunoSEQ multiplex PCR; in TCRdb, only in-frame clones are kept and a portion is missing. This table has tens of thousands of clones, 90% appearing once. Sequencing was done on a sample of blood. The receptor source for this set is a woman aged 18-29 years in good health.

The chain uses TRBV19 and TRBJ2-3; 12 nucleotides line up with TRBD2. The CDR3 totals 17 residues. Germline V lookup: CDR1 LNHDA, CDR2 SQIVND (reference sequence). V shed 1 base, J shed 4 bases, and the junction held 6 bases outside the gene matches. This CDR3 is CASSIASGGAFADTQYF. As DNA, the CDR3 is TGTGCCAGTAGTATAGCTAGCGGGGGGGCCTTCGCAGATACGCAGTATTTT.

This chain uses TRBV7-9 with TRBJ1-1; unclear D gene. Trimming pared 1 base from V and 4 bases from J, leaving 10 bases between. This CDR3 spans 14 amino acids. The germline V gene encodes CDR1 SEHNR and CDR2 FQNEAQ (reference sequence). CDR3 DNA sequence: TGTGCCAGCAGCTTAGTCACCCCGGGCACTGAAGCTTTCTTT. Translating gives CASSLVTPGTEAFF.

This clone has more than one count but fewer than ten. The chain is built from TRBV5-4 and TRBJ2-2; D assignment may be TRBD1 or TRBD2 (5 bases each). This CDR3 spans 15 amino acids. Per the germline V gene, CDR1 is SGHNT and CDR2 is YYREEE (reference sequence). Trimming cost V 4 bases and J 4 bases, with 14 bases left between them. The CDR3 coding sequence is TGTGCCAGCAGCCCGAGCCCAGGGACCACCGGGGAGCTGTTTTTT. This encodes CASSPSPGTTGELFF.